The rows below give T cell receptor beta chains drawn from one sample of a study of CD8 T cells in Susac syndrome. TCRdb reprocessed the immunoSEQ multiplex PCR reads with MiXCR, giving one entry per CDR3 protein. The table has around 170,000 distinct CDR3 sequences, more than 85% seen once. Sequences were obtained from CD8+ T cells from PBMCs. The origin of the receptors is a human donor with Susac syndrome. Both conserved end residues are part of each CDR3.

CASSAGTGDNQPQHF,TRBJ1-5,TRBV9
CASSRPPEPGHLNYGYTF,TRBJ1-2,TRBV14
CSVEGDRGRADTQYF,TRBJ2-3,TRBV29-1
CASSLAGVLYGYTF,TRBJ1-2,TRBV12-3/TRBV12-4
CASSPDGNEQFF,TRBJ2-1,TRBV11-2
CASSPDRAEQYF,TRBJ2-7,TRBV18
CASISGIQYF,TRBJ2-5,TRBV2
CAERGGRYNEQFF,TRBJ2-1,TRBV2
CAWSAYIRASGNTIYF,TRBJ1-3,TRBV30
CSVGTSGGYNEQFF,TRBJ2-1,TRBV29-1
CASSPPRGQGYEQYF,TRBJ2-7,TRBV18
CAISESGDRSYEQYF,TRBJ2-7,TRBV10-3
CSAGRTTETQYF,TRBJ2-5,TRBV29-1
CASSPGRSNEQFF,TRBJ2-1,TRBV18
CASSLLAGYNEQFF,TRBJ2-1,TRBV5-6
CASSPDSPYGTDTQYF,TRBJ2-3,TRBV2
CASSYSAGSYEQYF,TRBJ2-7,TRBV6-5
CASSRDGRSQETQYF,TRBJ2-5,TRBV25-1
CASSLGLAGAGAQYF,TRBJ2-3,TRBV25-1
CASSPISGQGAYEQYF,TRBJ2-7,TRBV7-9
CASSGVQGWNQPQHF,TRBJ1-5,TRBV19
CASSPLNDQPQHF,TRBJ1-5,TRBV12-3/TRBV12-4
CASSWAGGGELFF,TRBJ2-2,TRBV5-6
CASSLRGPTTNEKLFF,TRBJ1-4,TRBV7-8
CASSLGHPRGKLFF,TRBJ1-4,TRBV28
CASSLRGSSYNEQFF,TRBJ2-1,TRBV7-9
CASSQVGQVQETQYF,TRBJ2-5,TRBV14
CASSLAPIADEQFF,TRBJ2-1,TRBV7-6
CASSLTSPGEQYF,TRBJ2-7,TRBV5-1
CASSLAGTSGNYEQYF,TRBJ2-7,TRBV11-2
CATSAVLGLAQGVVFAKNIQYF,TRBJ2-4,TRBV15
CASSDSTGLEQYF,TRBJ2-7,TRBV3-1
CASTERDNEQFF,TRBJ2-1,TRBV28
CASSPELGREQYF,TRBJ2-7,TRBV5-1
CSVSVQGTEQFF,TRBJ2-1,TRBV29-1
CASDGGEVEQFF,TRBJ2-1,TRBV30
CASRKDGLNTEAFF,TRBJ1-1,TRBV27
CASKPGGADTQYF,TRBJ2-3,TRBV9
CSVWTGPNTDTQYF,TRBJ2-3,TRBV29-1
CASSEAVLSSSSDNEQFF,TRBJ2-1,TRBV2
CASSIQRTAYEQYF,TRBJ2-7,TRBV19
CASSAAPGGHNEQFF,TRBJ2-1,TRBV9
CAWSFRGGEQYF,TRBJ2-7,TRBV30
CASSSKGGLGETQYF,TRBJ2-5,TRBV6-6
CATSSSGSGGSYEQYF,TRBJ2-7,TRBV15